These 7 T cell receptor beta chains came from one sample sequenced in a study of CD8+CD57+ T cells in acquired aplastic anemia (dated by TCRdb to 2016 to 2018). Data came from an Illumina HiSeq 2000. Genomic DNA served as template for TCR beta VDJ combination and CDR3 sequence profiling. TCRdb's own reprocessing of the public reads used fastp at Q25 and MiXCR and kept productive beta chains. Rows are combined by CDR3 protein, so each entry shows the most common genes and DNA. For this sample there are 200,000 to 250,000 distinct CDR3 sequences; roughly 50% appear just once. Approximately 20% of the sample lies in the top ten. Flow cytometry had shown CD8+CD57+ cell expansion in the patients selected for sequencing. The sample was sorted CD4+, CD8+, or CD8+CD57+ T cells (not recorded which) from PBMCs. The receptors were gathered from a human donor with aplastic anemia.

The chain recombines TRBV10-3 with TRBJ2-1; 10 bases line up with TRBD2. This CDR3 contains 13 residues. V was pared by 8 bases and J by 10 bases, with 8 bases of the junction left unmatched. CDR1 and CDR2 from the germline V gene are ENHRY and SYGVKD. The CDR3 DNA is TGTGCCATCGCCCAGGAACTAGCGGGGGAGCAGTTCTTC. Translated, it gives CAIAQELAGEQFF.

The chain has TRBV2 and TRBJ2-7, with TRBD1 matching 11 bases. V lost 6 bases, J lost 5 bases, and 9 bases stayed unmatched. The CDR3 spans 15 residues. From germline, CDR1 is SNHLY and CDR2 FYNNEI. CDR3 in DNA: TGTGCCAGCAGCTTAGGTCTGGGACAGGGGGACGAGCAGTACTTC. This gives the protein CASSLGLGQGDEQYF.

In this sample, this clonotype turned up a few times. The gene calls are TRBV28 and TRBJ2-7; D possibly corresponds to TRBD1 (6 bases). The V end was cut by 5 bases, the J end by 4 bases, with 21 bases between. Germline values: CDR1 MDHEN, CDR2 SYDVKM. CDR3 size: 16 residues. CDR3 in DNA: TGTGCCAGCAGTCAATCGACAGGAACCGAATGGTACGAGCAGTACTTC. It is translated as CASSQSTGTEWYEQYF.

This clonotype came up many times. The rearrangement links TRBV20-1 to TRBJ1-5; 7 bases agree with TRBD1. Germline CDR1 reads DFQATT; CDR2 reads SNEGSKA (reference sequence). The CDR3 length is 16 residues. Trimming cost V 1 base and J 0 bases; bases outside gene matches: 6. CDR3 DNA: TGCAGTGCTAGAGCCGGCACAGGGGATAGCAATCAGCCCCAGCATTTT. Protein: CSARAGTGDSNQPQHF.

This clonotype has more than one count but fewer than ten. With a much larger clone just one base away, this may be a read error. The CDR3 does not end in the conserved phenylalanine or tryptophan, so this is likely a read error. V usage is TRBV11-2 and J usage is TRBJ2-5; D gene uncertain. Germline V gene sequence: CDR1 SGHAT, CDR2 FQNNGV. V was pared by 5 bases and J by 4 bases, with 11 bases between. This CDR3 contains 13 residues. The CDR3 sequence is CASSPAKGETQYL. The CDR3 DNA reads TGTGCCAGCAGCCCGGCGAAGGGAGAGACCCAGTACCTC.

CDR3 residues: CASSVGGGSDNEQFF. The CDR3 DNA sequence: TGTGCCAGCAGCGTAGGTGGCGGGTCAGACAATGAGCAGTTCTTC. This chain connects TRBV9 to TRBJ2-1; D might be TRBD2 (5 bases). V was cut by 0 bases and J by 5 bases, with 12 bases left in between. CDR1 is SGDLS, CDR2 YYNGEE, per germline. This CDR3 is 15 amino acids long. The full variable domain, with the rest looked up from reference TRBV9 and TRBJ2-1, is DSGVTQTPKHLITATGQRVTLRCSPRSGDLSVYWYQQSLDQGLQFLIQYYNGEERAKGNILERFSAQQFPDLHSELNLSSLELGDSALYFCASSVGGGSDNEQFFGPGTRLTVL.

The V call is TRBV7-3, the J call TRBJ2-3; 11 bases map to TRBD2. The ends lost 2 bases at V and 0 bases at J; junction bases unmatched: 7. The CDR3 has 18 residues. Germline CDR1 is SGHTA and CDR2 is FQGTGA. CDR3 amino acids: CASSLLVLAGGSTDTQYF. In DNA, the CDR3 is TGTGCCAGCAGCTTACTTGTTCTAGCGGGGGGTAGCACAGATACGCAGTATTTT. The full variable domain, completed using reference TRBV7-3 and TRBJ2-3, is GAGVSQTPSNKVTEKGKYVELRCDPISGHTALYWYRQSLGQGPEFLIYFQGTGAADDSGLPNDRFFAVRPEGSVSTLKIQRTERGDSAVYLCASSLLVLAGGSTDTQYFGPGTRLTVL.